In this sample, the clone carrying this T cell receptor beta chain turned up a few times. The antigen remains unidentified. The PCR used 60 Vbeta and 13 Jbeta primers. Here immunoSEQ multiplex PCR was the method, and the copy in TCRdb shows in-frame clones only, minus some. Of around 67,000 clones in the sample, about 61% were seen once. These data originate in a study of cytomegalovirus exposure and HLA in healthy donors. Points from the study as a whole: Donors belonging to an Asian-associated ancestry cluster reportedly showed fewer N-insertions in productive TCRs than the roughly 680-donor mean, according to what a later analysis found. A later analysis showed HLA-associated TCR beta chains outstripping equally common others in clonal expansion.

The CDR3 has 14 amino acids. V dropped 7 bases and J dropped 4; count of bases not matched to a gene: 9. Germline V CDR1 and CDR2: MDHEN, SYDVKM. This TCR was recovered from a woman in her forties or fifties in good health and CMV-seronegative. This chain connects TRBV28 to TRBJ1-1, with TRBD1 matching 7 bases. Sequencing was carried out using PBMCs. CDR3 in DNA: TGTGCCAGCATTCCGGAGGGGGCTTTCACTGAAGCTTTCTTT. Its protein product is CASIPEGAFTEAFF.